This T cell receptor (beta chain) was retrieved from a study of technical replicates of blood from a few donors (dated by TCRdb to 2017 to 2019). About this clone: This clone's antigen is unknown. Nothing much larger sits one base from this clone, and base qualities are not available.

Inclusive of the bounding cysteine and phenylalanine, the CDR3 is 16 residues long. Of the read, only the CDR3 DNA is kept; its 48 bases are in frame from base 1. Unmatched junction bases come to 11, with V trimmed by 4 bases and J by 5 bases. Via the germline V gene (reference sequence), CDR1 is MNHEY and CDR2 SMNVEV. The library was built by means of the immunoSEQ multiplex PCR assay. What TCRdb holds here is the immuneACCESS table cut down to in-frame rearrangements. Part of the clones is not present; checked against another copy, under half of the missing clones reflect an unresolved V gene, and the others are unexplained. The table for this sample lists over 55,000 clones; roughly 91% of them were counted only once. The ten most abundant clones make up 3% to 5% of the sample.

The sequenced material came from PBMCs. The V gene is TRBV27 and the J gene is TRBJ2-1, and 7 junction bases match TRBD2. The TCR comes from a human donor in good health. Some clones in this sample may be carry-over from other donors' samples. The encoded CDR3 is CASSSGLAANDNEQFF. The nucleotides read TGTGCCAGCAGTTCCGGTCTAGCGGCGAACGACAATGAGCAGTTCTTC.